This T cell receptor (beta chain) is from a study of blood T cell repertoires in COVID-19. Background on the study: Donors of Cohort 3 who recovered were those that had two negative PCRs, clearance, or symptom resolution. The United States, Italy and Spain supplied acute and convalescent COVID-19 samples.

The CDR3 totals 16 residues. The ends lost 0 bases at V and 5 bases at J; junction bases unmatched: 10. Germline-derived CDR1 and CDR2 are SGHDT and YYEEEE. Categorization into cohorts depended on clinical history that participants reported. Sequencing was performed with immunoSEQ multiplex PCR; in TCRdb, only in-frame clones are kept and a portion is missing. The table includes roughly 200,000 clones, 85% to 90% detected once. Input material: PBMCs or T cells enriched from blood (not recorded which). This receptor was obtained from a woman aged 45-59 years in a cohort exposed to, infected with or recovered from COVID-19 (not recorded which). The chain couples TRBV5-6 to TRBJ2-5; 7 bases fit TRBD1. This CDR3 is CASSLGPRQGGETQYF. The CDR3 DNA is TGTGCCAGCAGCTTGGGACCACGACAGGGCGGGGAGACCCAGTACTTC.